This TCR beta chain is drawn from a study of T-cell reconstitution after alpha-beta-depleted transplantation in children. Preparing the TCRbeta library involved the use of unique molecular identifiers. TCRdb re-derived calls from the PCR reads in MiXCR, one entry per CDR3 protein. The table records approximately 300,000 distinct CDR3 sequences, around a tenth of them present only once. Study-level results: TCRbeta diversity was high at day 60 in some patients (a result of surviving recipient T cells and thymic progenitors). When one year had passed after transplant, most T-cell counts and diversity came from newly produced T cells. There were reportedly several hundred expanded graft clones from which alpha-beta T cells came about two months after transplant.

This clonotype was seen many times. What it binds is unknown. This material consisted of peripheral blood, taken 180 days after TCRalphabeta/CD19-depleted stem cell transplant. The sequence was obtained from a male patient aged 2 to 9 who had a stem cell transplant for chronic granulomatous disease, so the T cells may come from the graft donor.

CDR3 sequence (DNA): TGTGCCAGCAGTATGGGACAGTCCTACGAGCAGTACTTC. Amino acids: CASSMGQSYEQYF. The genes are TRBV27 and TRBJ2-7; 7 nucleotides agree with TRBD1. This CDR3 spans 13 amino acids. J was trimmed by 1 base and V by 5 bases; bases with no gene match: 2. The germline CDR1 and CDR2 sequences are MNHEY and SMNVEV (reference sequence).